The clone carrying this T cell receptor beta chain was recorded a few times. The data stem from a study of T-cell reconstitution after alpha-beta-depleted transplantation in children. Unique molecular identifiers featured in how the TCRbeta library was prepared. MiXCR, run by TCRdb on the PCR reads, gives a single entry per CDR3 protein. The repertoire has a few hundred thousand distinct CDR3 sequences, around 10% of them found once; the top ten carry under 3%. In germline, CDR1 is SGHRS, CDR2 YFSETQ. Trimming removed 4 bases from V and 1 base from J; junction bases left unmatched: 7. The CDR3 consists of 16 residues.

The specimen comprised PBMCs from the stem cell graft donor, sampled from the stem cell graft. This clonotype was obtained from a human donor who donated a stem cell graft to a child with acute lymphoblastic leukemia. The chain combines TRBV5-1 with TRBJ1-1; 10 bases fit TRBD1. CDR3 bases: TGCGCCAGCAGCCTAGGGACAGGGGCCCAGAACACTGAAGCTTTCTTT. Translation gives CASSLGTGAQNTEAFF.